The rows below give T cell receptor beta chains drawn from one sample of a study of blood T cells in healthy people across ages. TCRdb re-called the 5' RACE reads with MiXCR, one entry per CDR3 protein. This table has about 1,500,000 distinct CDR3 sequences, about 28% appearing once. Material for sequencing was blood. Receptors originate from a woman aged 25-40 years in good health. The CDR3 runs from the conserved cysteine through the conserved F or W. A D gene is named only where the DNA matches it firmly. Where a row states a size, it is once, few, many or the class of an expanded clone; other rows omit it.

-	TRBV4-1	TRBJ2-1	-	TGCGCCATCAGCCGACCAACTAGGTCCCCCAATGAGCAGTTCTTC	CAISRPTRSPNEQFF
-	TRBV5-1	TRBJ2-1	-	TGCGCCAGCAGCATAGAAATCGGCTCCTACAATGAGCAGTTCTTC	CASSIEIGSYNEQFF
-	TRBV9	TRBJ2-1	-	TGTGCCAGCAGCGCCACACTAGGGAGTGAGCAGTTCTTC	CASSATLGSEQFF
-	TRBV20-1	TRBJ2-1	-	TGCAGTGCTAGTCCAATGTGGATGAATGAGCAGTTCTTC	CSASPMWMNEQFF
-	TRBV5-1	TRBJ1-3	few	TGCGCCAGCAGCTCCGTCCACTCTGGAAACACCATATATTTT	CASSSVHSGNTIYF
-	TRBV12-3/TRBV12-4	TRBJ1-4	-	TGTGCCAGCAAGAAGGGCAGGGTCGTTAATGAAAAACTGTTTTTT	CASKKGRVVNEKLFF
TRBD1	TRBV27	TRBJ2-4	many	TGTGCCAGCAGTCCGGACAGGGCCATTCAGTACTTC	CASSPDRAIQYF
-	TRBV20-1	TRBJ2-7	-	TGCAGTGTAAACGGCCAGTACAATGAGCAGTACTTC	CSVNGQYNEQYF
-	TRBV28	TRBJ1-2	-	TGTGCCAGCACCTTCACGGGAATTGGCCGAGGGGGCTACACCTTC	CASTFTGIGRGGYTF
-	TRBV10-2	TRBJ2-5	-	TGTGCCAGCAGTGTTGGACTAGGGGGGAATCTGGGTGAGCAGTACTTC	CASSVGLGGNLGEQYF
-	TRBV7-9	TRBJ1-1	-	TGTGCCAGCGGAACCCAGGGGAACACTGAAGCTTTCTTT	CASGTQGNTEAFF
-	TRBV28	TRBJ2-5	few	TGTGCCAGCAGCCGTGGACGAGGGGGGTCAGAGACCCAGTACTTC	CASSRGRGGSETQYF
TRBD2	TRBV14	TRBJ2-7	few	TGTGCCAGCAGCCTCGGCGCGCTGGGACTAGCCGGCGAGCAGTACTTC	CASSLGALGLAGEQYF
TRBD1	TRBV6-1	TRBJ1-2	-	TGTGCCAGCCTGGGACAGGGGACAGTAGGCTATGGCTACACCTTC	CASLGQGTVGYGYTF
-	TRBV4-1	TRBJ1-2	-	TGCGCCAGCAGCCAACCCGCGCGGGCAGCGGACTATGGCTACACCTTC	CASSQPARAADYGYTF
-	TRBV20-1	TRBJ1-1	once	TGCAGTGCTAGAGCTTGGGGCGATTGGACTGAAGCTTTCTTT	CSARAWGDWTEAFF
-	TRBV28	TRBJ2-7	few	TGTGCCACCTCGGGAGAACGGGTGGAGCAGTACTTC	CATSGERVEQYF
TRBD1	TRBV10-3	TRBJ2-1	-	TGTGCCATCAGATGGACAGGGGGCTTGAATGAGCAGTTCTTC	CAIRWTGGLNEQFF
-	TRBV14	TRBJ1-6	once	TGTGCCAGCAGCCAAGATAATATTAGGACAAATAATTCACCCCTCCACTTT	CASSQDNIRTNNSPLHF
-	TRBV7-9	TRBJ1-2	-	TGTGCCAGCAGCCCCCTCATTTGGGTCGGCTATGGCTACACCTTC	CASSPLIWVGYGYTF
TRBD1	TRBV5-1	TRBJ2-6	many	TGCGCCAGCACCGGGACAGTGAGCTCTGGGGCCAACGTCCTGACTTTC	CASTGTVSSGANVLTF
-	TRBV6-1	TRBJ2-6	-	TGTGCCAGCAGCTCCCCTTCTTTGGAGTTGGCTGGGGCCAACGTCCTGACTTTC	CASSSPSLELAGANVLTF
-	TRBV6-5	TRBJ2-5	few	TGTGCCAGCAGAAGGGGTGGGTTGGAGACCCAGTACTTC	CASRRGGLETQYF
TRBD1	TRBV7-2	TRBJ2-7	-	TGTGCCAGCATCCCTTGGACAGGGATCGGCGAGCAGTACTTC	CASIPWTGIGEQYF
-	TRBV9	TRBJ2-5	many	TGTGCCAGCAGCGTACGCGACCCCGAGACCCAGTACTTC	CASSVRDPETQYF
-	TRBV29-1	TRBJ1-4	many	TGCAGCGTCGATTCAGCCGGGGTGTATGAAAAACTGTTTTTT	CSVDSAGVYEKLFF
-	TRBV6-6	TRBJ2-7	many	TGTGCCAGCAGTAGCTCGGACTTCTACGAGCAGTACTTC	CASSSSDFYEQYF
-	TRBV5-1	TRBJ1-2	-	TGCGCCAGCAGCTTGGTGGAAGGGAAGAGCGGCTACACCTTC	CASSLVEGKSGYTF
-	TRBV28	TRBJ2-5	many	TGTGCCAGCAGTTTCCCCAGGGAAGAGACCCAGTACTTC	CASSFPREETQYF
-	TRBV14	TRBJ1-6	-	TGTGCCAGCAGCCAAGATGCGGGCAGGGGAGAGTCACCCCTCCACTTT	CASSQDAGRGESPLHF
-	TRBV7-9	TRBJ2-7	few	TGTGCCAGCAGCTTAAGCCCTTTTCCCTCCTACGAGCAGTACTTC	CASSLSPFPSYEQYF